The rows below give T cell receptor beta chains drawn from one sample of a study of breast tumors, draining lymph nodes, adjacent tissues. TCRdb redid the calling of the multiplex PCR reads with MiXCR, one entry per CDR3 protein. This sample yields around 300,000 distinct CDR3 sequences, of which roughly 30% are seen a single time; around 1.1% belongs to the top ten. Sequenced input: axillary lymph node tissue. Receptor source: a female donor with breast cancer. Some clones in this sample may be carry-over from other donors' samples. Both conserved end residues are part of each CDR3. D genes are given only for firm matches. Some rows mark clone size as missing; the rest say once, few, many or name a class of expanded clone.

>NA|many|TRBJ2-3|TRBV6-2/TRBV6-3
CASSYSTMGKQYF
>TRBD1|NA|TRBJ1-4|TRBV7-9
CASSQDRETNEKLFF
>NA|many|TRBJ2-7|TRBV7-8
CASSLAPSHEQYF
>TRBD2|many|TRBJ2-5|TRBV5-4
CASNQNNPGLAETQYF
>TRBD2|few|TRBJ2-5|TRBV7-9
CASSLGSGRETQYF
>NA|NA|TRBJ1-2|TRBV11-2
CASSLAAGPSYGYTF
>TRBD1|once|TRBJ1-2|TRBV5-1
CASSSETGARYGYTF
>TRBD1|many|TRBJ1-2|TRBV4-2
CASSQTGLSGYTF
>TRBD2|NA|TRBJ2-2|TRBV2
CANKARAGANGELFF
>TRBD1|NA|TRBJ1-5|TRBV6-7
CASRTEIRGKDQPQHF
>TRBD1|many|TRBJ2-3|TRBV7-9
CASSSSGQGAADTQYF
>NA|NA|TRBJ1-6|TRBV10-3
CAISEAGSNSPLHF
>TRBD1|many|TRBJ1-6|TRBV10-3
CAIGRTGGAGHNSPLHF
>TRBD2|NA|TRBJ2-2|TRBV6-1
CASSSLTSDAGELFF
>NA|NA|TRBJ1-1|TRBV4-2
CASSHDKSQRGNTEAFF
>TRBD1|NA|TRBJ1-2|TRBV2
CASREGTGGYTF
>TRBD2|many|TRBJ2-5|TRBV5-6
CASSLLAGGEETQYF
>NA|many|TRBJ2-1|TRBV7-2
CASRNFNEQFF
>TRBD2|few|TRBJ2-1|TRBV12-5
CASARQGTSGLGAYNEQFF
>NA|many|TRBJ2-6|TRBV29-1
CSVDGSLSGANVLTF
>TRBD2|many|TRBJ2-1|TRBV10-3
CAISGPTSGRYNEQFF
>TRBD2|few|TRBJ2-7|TRBV20-1
CSATTSGRETTYEQYF
>NA|NA|TRBJ2-1|TRBV5-1
CANSLVWVTYNEQSF
>NA|many|TRBJ2-7|TRBV6-6
CASSYGQGLSYEQYF
>TRBD1|few|TRBJ2-7|TRBV28
CASSSGQGLSCEQYF
>TRBD2|NA|TRBJ2-5|TRBV7-2
CASSLDGRVGETQYF
>NA|many|TRBJ2-3|TRBV29-1
CSAGNRGGHTDTQYF
>TRBD2|NA|TRBJ2-7|TRBV7-2
CASSVAGTSGYEQYF
>NA|many|TRBJ2-5|TRBV7-9
CASSLGGGQETQYF
>TRBD1|many|TRBJ2-7|TRBV10-3
CAITDRDSYEQYF
>TRBD2|NA|TRBJ2-3|TRBV27
CASSKTSGSRSADTQYF
>NA|many|TRBJ2-7|TRBV12-3/TRBV12-4
CASSLVRRPYEQYF
>NA|NA|TRBJ1-1|TRBV2
CASSTDGHTEAFF
>NA|many|TRBJ1-3|TRBV20-1
CSARGTGNTIYF
>TRBD2|NA|TRBJ2-3|TRBV20-1
CSASGRATDTQYF
>TRBD2|once|TRBJ2-1|TRBV27
CASRGLAGRMRYNEQFF
>NA|many|TRBJ2-6|TRBV6-1
CASSRIVSGANVLTF
>TRBD2|many|TRBJ2-7|TRBV19
CASSTGTSGRALPSEQYF
>NA|NA|TRBJ2-7|TRBV15
CATSPSQKGVPEQYF
>NA|many|TRBJ2-7|TRBV29-1
CSVGGSFSYEQYF
>NA|many|TRBJ2-1|TRBV19
CASRESEISYNEQFF
>TRBD2|many|TRBJ2-1|TRBV9
CASSVLTSGSLNEQFF
>NA|many|TRBJ1-1|TRBV2
CASSPRERFTEAFF
>NA|many|TRBJ1-6|TRBV27
CASSLSYSREFPLHF
>TRBD2|many|TRBJ2-7|TRBV20-1
CSAKISGLAVEQYF
>NA|many|TRBJ1-6|TRBV5-8
CASSGRGNSPLHF
>TRBD1|NA|TRBJ1-2|TRBV29-1
CSALRQGIGPGGYTF
>TRBD1|NA|TRBJ2-7|TRBV12-3/TRBV12-4
CASRRGQQGGGEQYF
>TRBD2|NA|TRBJ2-7|TRBV15
CATSRDRAGGPYEQYF
>NA|many|TRBJ2-7|TRBV15
CATSRADRGTEQYF
>TRBD2|many|TRBJ2-1|TRBV10-3
CAIIAGPGNEQFF
>TRBD1|NA|TRBJ1-2|TRBV5-4
CASSLLGTASLNYGYTF
>TRBD1|NA|TRBJ1-4|TRBV7-3
CASSPGDRGRDEKLFF